The 21 T cell receptor beta chains presented below share a single source sample, sequenced in a study of blood T cells in healthy people across ages. It was with a sample-barcoded 5' primer and a J-beta primer mix that a second PCR of roughly 6 to 11 cycles was run. In TCRdb, the 5' RACE reads were re-called with MiXCR into one record per CDR3 protein. The table lists approximately 730,000 distinct CDR3 sequences, roughly 50% of them singletons. Source material: blood. The receptors were sampled from a man aged 80 or over in good health.

The chain couples TRBV21-1 to TRBJ2-3; the D call in the table, TRBD2, was not verified against the DNA. TRBV21-1 is deemed a pseudogene. The CDR3 contains 17 residues. The CDR3 spells CASSKALSAGGVDTQYF. For the CDR3, the DNA is TGTGCCAGCAGCAAAGCGCTTTCGGCGGGAGGGGTAGATACGCAGTATTTT.

The rearrangement uses TRBV6-1 and TRBJ2-3; D might be TRBD2 (5 bases). The germline CDR1 and CDR2 sequences are MNHNS and SASEGT. V dropped 1 base and J dropped 6 bases, with 11 bases sitting between them. This CDR3 region has 14 residues. The CDR3 sequence is CASSEVGGTDTQYF. The CDR3 nucleotides are TGTGCCAGCAGTGAAGTAGGAGGTACGGATACGCAGTATTTT.

The chain couples TRBV3-1 to TRBJ2-7; D tentatively reads TRBD1 or TRBD2 (5 bases each). The CDR3 extends over 17 amino acids. Germline values: CDR1 LGHDT, CDR2 YNNKEL (reference sequence). Trimming pared 1 base from V and 6 bases from J, leaving 22 bases between. This CDR3 reads CASSQVPPMRGVSEQYF. In nucleotides, the CDR3 is TGTGCCAGCAGCCAAGTTCCGCCCATGAGGGGAGTTTCCGAGCAGTACTTC.

The sample holds a few counts of this clonotype. The chain employs TRBV6-6 and TRBJ2-3; D is undetermined. V gave up 5 bases and J gave up 7 bases, with 16 bases separating them. This CDR3 contains 14 residues. Germline CDR1 is MNHNY and CDR2 is SVGAGI (reference sequence). DNA for the CDR3: TGTGCCAGCAGTATAGGACGTCAGCAAAATACGCAGTATTTT. Translated, it gives CASSIGRQQNTQYF.

The rearrangement uses TRBV3-1 and TRBJ2-7, with TRBD2 identical over 8 bases. In germline, CDR1 is LGHDT, CDR2 YNNKEL (reference sequence). This CDR3 region has 15 residues. J gave up 3 bases and V 6 bases, and 10 bases lay outside the gene matches. CDR3 in DNA: TGTGCCAGCAGGCGTCGCCGGGAGGGGGGCTACGAGCAGTACTTC. Translated: CASRRRREGGYEQYF.

The sample holds a few counts of this clonotype. CDR3 region: CASSLGLLLANEQFF. CDR3 in DNA: TGTGCCAGCAGTTTGGGACTCCTCCTCGCCAATGAGCAGTTCTTC. V usage is TRBV12-3 or TRBV12-4 and J usage is TRBJ2-1; TRBD2 might be the D (6 bases). The CDR3 runs 15 residues. V shed 3 bases and J shed 6 bases, with 15 bases lying between them.

The V and J genes are TRBV9 and TRBJ2-2, with TRBD2 as a possible D gene (6 bases). Trimming left V 0 bases short and J 4 bases short, with 10 bases between. The V gene's germline CDR1 is SGDLS and CDR2 YYNGEE. The CDR3 extends over 15 amino acids. The CDR3 loop reads CASSVVASVTGELFF. CDR3 DNA: TGTGCCAGCAGCGTAGTTGCTAGCGTCACCGGGGAGCTGTTTTTT.

V gene TRBV12-3 or TRBV12-4 combines with J gene TRBJ2-5; 7 bases line up with TRBD1. The closer fit of TRBJ2-7 to the DNA end suggests the J call may be wrong. The CDR3 length is 14 residues. CDR3 loop: CASSFTTGSSEQYF. CDR3 DNA: TGTGCCAGCAGTTTCACGACAGGGAGTTCCGAGCAGTACTTC.

This clonotype was detected a few times. The chain employs TRBV7-3 and TRBJ2-7, with D hard to call. V was pared by 5 bases and J by 1 base, with 24 bases between. The germline V gene has CDR1 SGHTA and CDR2 FQGTGA. The CDR3 contains 18 residues. The CDR3 region is CASSREPIGRASSYEQYF. The CDR3 coding sequence is TGTGCCAGCAGCCGTGAGCCCATTGGACGAGCCTCTTCCTACGAGCAGTACTTC.

CDR3 sequence reads: CASSVTRENTQYF. DNA for the CDR3: TGTGCCAGCAGTGTCACTAGGGAAAATACGCAGTATTTT. The genes are TRBV28 and TRBJ2-3, with D possibly matching TRBD2 (5 bases). This CDR3 contains 13 residues. V lost 5 bases, J lost 7 bases, and 13 bases lay in between. Germline-derived CDR1 and CDR2 are MDHEN and SYDVKM.

This chain uses TRBV10-3 with TRBJ1-2; D might be TRBD1 (5 bases). V lost 0 bases and J lost 5, with 19 bases in between. Germline loops: CDR1 ENHRY, CDR2 SYGVKD. CDR3 length: 17 amino acids. CDR3 nucleotide sequence: TGTGCCATCAGTGAGTCGATTGTGAAAGTGGGGGAATATGGCTACACCTTC. This translates into CAISESIVKVGEYGYTF.

J is TRBJ2-5 and V is TRBV11-2; D is ambiguous. There are 11 residues in the CDR3. V lost 1 base and J 8 bases, leaving 5 bases between the germline ends. Germline CDR1 reads SGHAT; CDR2 reads FQNNGV. This CDR3 reads CASSLVRTQYF. CDR3 DNA sequence: TGTGCCAGCAGCTTAGTCCGAACCCAGTACTTC. The whole variable domain, filled in from reference TRBV11-2 and TRBJ2-5, reads EAGVAQSPRYKIIEKRQSVAFWCNPISGHATLYWYQQILGQGPKLLIQFQNNGVVDDSQLPKDRFSAERLKGVDSTLKIQPAKLEDSAVYLCASSLVRTQYFGPGTRLLVL.

The J gene is TRBJ2-7, the V gene TRBV6-6, with TRBD2 matching 8 bases. Germline CDR1 and CDR2: MNHNY and SVGAGI (reference sequence). The CDR3 sequence is 17 residues long. V lost 0 bases, J lost 5 bases, and 12 bases stayed unmatched. The CDR3 loop is CASSYSDPRRGANEQYF. The CDR3, as DNA: TGTGCCAGCAGTTACTCGGACCCCCGGCGGGGGGCGAACGAGCAGTACTTC.

The V and J genes are TRBV12-3 or TRBV12-4 and TRBJ2-7; possible D gene TRBD2, 6 bases. Judging by the DNA end, TRBJ2-5 fits better; the J call may be wrong. The CDR3 consists of 13 residues. The CDR3 spells CASRLQAEGTQYF. Here the CDR3 DNA reads TGTGCCAGCAGGTTGCAGGCGGAGGGGACCCAGTACTTC.

The rearrangement uses TRBV27 and TRBJ2-7; tentative D call: TRBD2 (6 bases). CDR1 and CDR2 from the germline V gene are MNHEY and SMNVEV (reference sequence). Trimming shortened V by 3 bases and J by 0 bases, and 18 bases separated the two germline ends. The CDR3 contains 17 residues. CDR3 amino acids: CASSLRGLAPSSYEQYF. In DNA, the CDR3 is TGTGCCAGCAGTTTGCGTGGGCTAGCGCCTAGCTCCTACGAGCAGTACTTC.

With respect to this clonotype: Being one base from a much bigger clone, this may be a read error. This chain connects TRBV28 to TRBJ2-7, with 7 bases lining up with TRBD1. The CDR3 extends over 14 amino acids. Germline CDR1 MDHEN, CDR2 SYDVKM. V trimming: 7 bases; J trimming: 2 bases; junction bases outside the gene matches: 8. The CDR3 here is CASNPGTVTYEQYF. Here the CDR3 DNA reads TGTGCCAGCAACCCCGGGACAGTAACCTACGAGCAGTACTTC.

This rearrangement joins TRBV20-1 to TRBJ2-5, with D perhaps matching TRBD1 (5 bases). This CDR3 comprises 13 residues. V was cut by 5 bases and J by 1 base, with 11 bases left in between. Germline V lookup: CDR1 DFQATT, CDR2 SNEGSKA (reference sequence). Here the CDR3 DNA reads TGCAGTGCTCCAGGGTCCAGCCAAGAGACCCAGTACTTC. This encodes CSAPGSSQETQYF.

This clonotype was found a few times. One end of the junction fails to match germline, which may point to a read error. J is TRBJ2-4 and V is TRBV9, with 10 bases fitting TRBD2. The DNA end is a closer match to TRBJ2-7, so the J assignment may be wrong. The germline gives CDR1 SGDLS, CDR2 YYNGEE. This CDR3 has 15 residues. Here the CDR3 DNA reads TGTGCCAGCAACGTAGAGAGCGGGAGGGCCTACGAGCAGTACTTC. This encodes CASNVESGRAYEQYF.

J is TRBJ2-1 and V is TRBV20-1; maybe TRBD2 (5 bases). Germline V gene sequence: CDR1 DFQATT, CDR2 SNEGSKA (reference sequence). V gave up 6 bases and J gave up 9 bases, with 27 bases separating them. The CDR3 extends over 16 amino acids. CDR3 in DNA: TGCAGTGCCGTCGATCGCTGGGAGAAAGACCTGGGTGAGCAGTTCTTC. Amino acids: CSAVDRWEKDLGEQFF.

This chain joins TRBV28 and TRBJ2-7; D is perhaps TRBD1 (5 bases). The V and J ends lost 2 bases and 2 bases respectively, with 10 bases between them. CDR3 length: 14 residues. Germline V lookup: CDR1 MDHEN, CDR2 SYDVKM. The DNA of the CDR3 is TGTGCCAGCAGTTTAACTGACAGTCCCTACGAGCAGTACTTC. This codes for CASSLTDSPYEQYF.

This clonotype has just a few counts. This rearrangement joins TRBV2 to TRBJ2-3; no firm D call. Germline assignment: CDR1 SNHLY and CDR2 FYNNEI. The V end was cut by 1 base, the J end by 14 bases, with 22 bases between. The CDR3 consists of 15 residues. The CDR3 DNA follows: TGTGCCAGCAGTGAAGAGGATTTGGGCCACAGATACGCGTATTTT. It yields the protein CASSEEDLGHRYAYF.